This T cell receptor beta chain was obtained from a study of T cell changes during pregnancy in multiple sclerosis (dated by TCRdb to between 2018 and 2021). The study in broad terms: The study looked at changes in the T cell repertoire across pregnancy in women with multiple sclerosis.

Library preparation was by the immunoSEQ multiplex PCR assay. TCRdb mirrors the immuneACCESS table, restricted to in-frame sequences. Some clones are absent from its copies; in checked studies, under half trace to an unresolved V gene, and the reason for the others is unknown. The sample table holds 90,000 to 120,000 clones, of which roughly 90% were seen once. The biggest ten clones account for less than 0.9% of the sample. The cysteine opens and the phenylalanine closes a CDR3 of 15 amino acids. The entry retains the CDR3 DNA only, 45 bases that are in frame from base 1. Deletion took 5 bases off V and 1 base off J, with a span of 14 bases between the germline ends. CDR1 and CDR2, looked up from the germline V gene, are SGHAT and FQNNGV. A remark on this clone: The antigen it recognizes is unknown. Base-call qualities are not available, and no considerably larger clone is one nucleotide away.

Recombination linked TRBV11-2 to TRBJ1-1; tentative D gene TRBD1, with 6 bases matching. This sample comprised peripheral blood, obtained in the third trimester of pregnancy. The receptor was isolated from a female donor in good health, enrolled as a control in a pregnancy study. The bases are TGTGCCAGCAGCCCACTGTGGGGGCGGAACACTGAAGCTTTCTTT. Translation gives CASSPLWGRNTEAFF.